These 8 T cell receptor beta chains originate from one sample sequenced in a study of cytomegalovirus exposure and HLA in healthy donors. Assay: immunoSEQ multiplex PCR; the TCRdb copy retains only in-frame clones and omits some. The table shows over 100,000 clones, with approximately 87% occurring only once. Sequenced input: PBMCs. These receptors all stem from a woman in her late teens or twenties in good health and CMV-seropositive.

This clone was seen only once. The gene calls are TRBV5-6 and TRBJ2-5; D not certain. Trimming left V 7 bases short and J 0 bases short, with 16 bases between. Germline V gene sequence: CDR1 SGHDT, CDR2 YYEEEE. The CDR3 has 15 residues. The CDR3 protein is CASAERTSYQETQYF. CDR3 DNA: TGTGCCAGCGCGGAACGAACCTCGTACCAAGAGACCCAGTACTTC.

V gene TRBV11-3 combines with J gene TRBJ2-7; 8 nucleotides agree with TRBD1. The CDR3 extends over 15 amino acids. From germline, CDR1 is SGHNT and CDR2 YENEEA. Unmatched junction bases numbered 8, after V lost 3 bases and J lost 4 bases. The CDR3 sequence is CASSFGQGRVYEQYF. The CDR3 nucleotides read TGTGCCAGCAGCTTCGGACAGGGCCGTGTATACGAGCAGTACTTC.

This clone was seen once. Written as DNA, the CDR3 is TGTGCCAGCAGTGAATATCACAGCTCCTACAATGAGCAGTTCTTC. This encodes CASSEYHSSYNEQFF. V gene TRBV6-1 combines with J gene TRBJ2-1; D unresolved. V lost 2 bases to trimming and J lost 0 bases, with 8 bases between them. Looked up from germline, CDR1 is MNHNS and CDR2 is SASEGT. The CDR3 length is 15 residues.

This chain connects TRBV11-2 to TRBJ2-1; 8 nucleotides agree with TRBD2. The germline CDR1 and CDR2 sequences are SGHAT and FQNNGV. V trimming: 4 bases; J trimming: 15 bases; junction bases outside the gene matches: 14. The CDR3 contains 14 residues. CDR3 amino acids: CASSSLAAGDTRFF. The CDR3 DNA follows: TGTGCCAGCAGCTCTTTGGCAGCGGGAGATACCCGGTTCTTC.

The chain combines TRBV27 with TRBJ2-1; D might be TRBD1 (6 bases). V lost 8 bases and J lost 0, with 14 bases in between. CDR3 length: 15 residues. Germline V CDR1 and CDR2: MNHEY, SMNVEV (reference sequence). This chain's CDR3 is CASSGQSTSYNEQFF. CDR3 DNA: TGTGCCAGCTCAGGACAGTCTACCTCCTACAATGAGCAGTTCTTC.

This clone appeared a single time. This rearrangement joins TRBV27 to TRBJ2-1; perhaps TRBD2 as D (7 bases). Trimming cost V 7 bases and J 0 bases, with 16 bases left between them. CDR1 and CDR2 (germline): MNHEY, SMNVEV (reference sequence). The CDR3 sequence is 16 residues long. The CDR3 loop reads CASKGGGYLSYNEQFF. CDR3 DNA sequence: TGTGCCAGCAAGGGGGGGGGATACCTCTCCTACAATGAGCAGTTCTTC.

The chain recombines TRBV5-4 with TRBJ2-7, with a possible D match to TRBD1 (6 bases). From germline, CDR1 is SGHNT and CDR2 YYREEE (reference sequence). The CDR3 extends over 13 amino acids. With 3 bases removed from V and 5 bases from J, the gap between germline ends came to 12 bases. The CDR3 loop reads CASSSRTGNEQYF. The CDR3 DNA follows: TGTGCCAGCAGCTCCCGAACAGGGAACGAGCAGTACTTC. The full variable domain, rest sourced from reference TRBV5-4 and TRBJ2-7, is ETGVTQSPTHLIKTRGQQVTLRCSSQSGHNTVSWYQQALGQGPQFIFQYYREEENGRGNFPPRFSGLQFPNYSSELNVNALELDDSALYLCASSSRTGNEQYFGPGTRLTVT.

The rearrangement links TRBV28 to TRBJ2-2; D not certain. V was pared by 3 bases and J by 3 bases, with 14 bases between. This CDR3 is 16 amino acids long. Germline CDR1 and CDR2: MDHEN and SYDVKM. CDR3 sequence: CASSFSTASDTGELFF. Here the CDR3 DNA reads TGTGCCAGCAGTTTTAGCACCGCGTCCGACACCGGGGAGCTGTTTTTT.